The next 11 T cell receptor beta chains were all read from a single sample in a study of PD-1 blockade in classical Hodgkin lymphoma. TCRdb keeps only in-frame clones here, not all; method: immunoSEQ multiplex PCR. The sample consists of over 25,000 clones, approximately 81% of them appearing once. Each patient experienced a relapse that followed autologous stem cell transplantation, and brentuximab vedotin exposure varied. The sample was peripheral blood mononuclear cells (PBMCs), taken before the second cycle of nivolumab. These receptors came from a human donor with classical Hodgkin lymphoma.

V usage is TRBV5-1 and J usage is TRBJ2-1, with a tentative D call TRBD2 (5 bases). Germline values: CDR1 SGHRS, CDR2 YFSETQ. Trimming removed 0 bases at V and 7 bases at J, with 11 bases between. The CDR3 consists of 14 residues. The CDR3 here is CASSLAPTGNEQFF. The CDR3 region has the DNA TGCGCCAGCAGCTTGGCCCCGACGGGGAATGAGCAGTTCTTC.

V is TRBV5-1 and J is TRBJ2-4; TRBD1 matches 7 bases. Unmatched junction bases numbered 4, after V lost 3 bases and J lost 7 bases. This CDR3 is built from 13 residues. The V gene's germline CDR1 is SGHRS and CDR2 YFSETQ. Here the CDR3 reads CASSSGGANIQYF. CDR3 nucleotide sequence: TGCGCCAGCAGCTCAGGGGGTGCCAACATTCAGTACTTC.

The chain couples TRBV11-3 to TRBJ2-5; D perhaps matches TRBD2 (6 bases). Trimming shortened V by 1 base and J by 5 bases, and 14 bases separated the two germline ends. The CDR3 extends over 15 amino acids. Germline assignment: CDR1 SGHNT and CDR2 YENEEA. This chain's CDR3 is CASSLGGGAGETQYF. The CDR3 DNA sequence: TGTGCCAGCAGCTTAGGGGGCGGGGCGGGGGAGACCCAGTACTTC.

The V and J genes are TRBV6-5 and TRBJ2-1, with D tentatively TRBD1 (5 bases). The V gene's germline CDR1 is MNHEY and CDR2 SVGAGI. The CDR3 sequence is 13 residues long. The V end lost 6 bases, the J end lost 4 bases, and 10 bases lay between the germline ends. The CDR3 nucleotides read TGTGCCAGCAGGTTAGACAGTTACAATGAGCAGTTCTTC. Translation gives CASRLDSYNEQFF.

V is TRBV7-2 and J is TRBJ2-7; D is unresolved. The V end was cut by 0 bases, the J end by 4 bases, with 10 bases between. The CDR3 loop spans 14 amino acids. The germline V gene encodes CDR1 SGHTA and CDR2 FQGNSA. The CDR3 DNA follows: TGTGCCAGCAGCTTAGCAGGCCTCCCATACGAGCAGTACTTC. It is translated as CASSLAGLPYEQYF.

This chain connects TRBV19 to TRBJ2-1; no reliable D call. Germline values: CDR1 LNHDA, CDR2 SQIVND (reference sequence). The V and J ends lost 8 bases and 2 bases respectively, with 4 bases between them. The CDR3 is made up of 11 amino acids. In nucleotides, the CDR3 is TGTGCCAGTGCTACCTACAATGAGCAGTTCTTC. It encodes CASATYNEQFF.

This CDR3 reads CASSLGAGNTEAFF. The CDR3, as DNA: TGTGCCAGCAGCTTAGGGGCTGGGAACACTGAAGCTTTCTTT. The chain links TRBV7-9 to TRBJ1-1; no definite D call. CDR3 length equals 14 residues. The germline V and J ends were trimmed by 1 base and 1 base, with 7 bases remaining between them. Germline V gene data show CDR1 as SEHNR and CDR2 as FQNEAQ (reference sequence).

The chain carries TRBV7-8 and TRBJ2-1; either TRBD1 or TRBD2 may fit D (5 bases each). The germline V gene encodes CDR1 SGHVS and CDR2 FQNEAQ. With 5 bases removed from V and 11 bases from J, the gap between germline ends came to 22 bases. The CDR3 is 15 amino acids. CDR3 DNA sequence: TGTGCCAGCAGCCCAACAGGTAGCGTCTCCTCTCAGCAGTTCTTC. Translated: CASSPTGSVSSQQFF. The full variable domain, rest sourced from reference TRBV7-8 and TRBJ2-1, is GAGVSQSPRYKVAKRGQDVALRCDPISGHVSLFWYQQALGQGPEFLTYFQNEAQLDKSGLPSDRFFAERPEGSVSTLKIQRTQQEDSAVYLCASSPTGSVSSQQFFGPGTRLTVL.

This clone was seen just once. The J gene is TRBJ1-2, the V gene TRBV10-3; D gene ambiguous. In germline, CDR1 is ENHRY, CDR2 SYGVKD. The CDR3 is 12 residues long. Trimming left V 11 bases short and J 4 bases short, with 14 bases between. CDR3: CAGGEGSYGYTF. CDR3 DNA sequence: TGTGCCGGCGGTGAGGGCAGCTATGGCTACACCTTC.

The rearrangement links TRBV7-9 to TRBJ1-1, with no clear D. This CDR3 comprises 16 residues. Between the trimmed V and J ends, which lost 3 bases and 1 base, there was a span of 15 bases. CDR1 is SEHNR, CDR2 FQNEAQ, per germline (reference sequence). The CDR3 loop is CASSLGRSGWNTEAFF. The CDR3 nucleotides read TGTGCCAGCAGCTTGGGCCGATCAGGATGGAACACTGAAGCTTTCTTT.

This clone has just a few counts. The rearrangement uses TRBV19 and TRBJ2-1; D unclear. Trimming stripped 6 bases from V and 7 bases from J, with 10 bases between. Looked up from germline, CDR1 is LNHDA and CDR2 is SQIVND (reference sequence). This CDR3 spans 12 amino acids. The CDR3 reads CASSRLENEQFF. The CDR3 DNA is TGTGCCAGTAGCCGATTAGAAAATGAGCAGTTCTTC. The full variable domain, completed using reference TRBV19 and TRBJ2-1, is DGGITQSPKYLFRKEGQNVTLSCEQNLNHDAMYWYRQDPGQGLRLIYYSQIVNDFQKGDIAEGYSVSREKKESFPLTVTSAQKNPTAFYLCASSRLENEQFFGPGTRLTVL.